This record concerns one T cell receptor beta chain sequence. Its antigen is unknown. This entry comes from a study of cytomegalovirus exposure and HLA in healthy donors. The PCR had 60 Vbeta and 13 Jbeta primers. Per the original data handling: Tens of millions of unique TCR beta chains, 8.5 million to 14 million shared, were counted in a later analysis. Assay used: immunoSEQ multiplex PCR; TCRdb lists only in-frame clones, some missing. Clone size and the V and J calls come from that table; the DNA yielded D and trimming. The table has roughly 140,000 clones, about four fifths seen once. Study-level points and caveats: Several V segments, TRBV6-2 and TRBV6-3 among them, could not be told apart and were dropped. Most likely, a cluster of highly shared sequence variants arose as a sequencing artifact.

CDR3 length: 16 amino acids. The V gene is TRBV21-1, the J gene TRBJ1-5; the table's TRBD1 call for D was not verified on the DNA. TRBV21-1 represents a pseudogene. The receptor was derived from a man aged 25-45 years in good health and CMV-seropositive. Material for sequencing was PBMCs. Here the CDR3 reads CASSKHSGGRNQPQHF. Written as DNA, the CDR3 is TGTGCCAGCAGCAAGCATTCAGGGGGCCGTAATCAGCCCCAGCATTTT.